This T cell receptor (beta chain) derives from a study of PD-1 blockade in classical Hodgkin lymphoma. Produced via immunoSEQ multiplex PCR; TCRdb's table is partial and in-frame only. The sample includes just under 65,000 clones, more than 90% of them seen just once. This sample's time point: cycle 4 day 1 (C4D1), after 5 to 7 weeks of nivolumab. Every one of the patients relapsed after autologous stem cell transplantation (brentuximab vedotin exposure was variable). CDR3 length equals 16 residues. CDR1 SGHKS and CDR2 YYEKEE come from the germline V gene (reference sequence). V was trimmed by 4 bases and J by 2 bases, leaving 18 bases between them.

This sequence originates from a human donor with classical Hodgkin lymphoma. The sample was peripheral blood mononuclear cells (PBMCs), taken before the fourth cycle of nivolumab. The chain recombines TRBV5-5 with TRBJ1-1; TRBD1 might be the D (5 bases). The CDR3 is CASSRGAGLTNTEAFF. In DNA, the CDR3 is TGTGCCAGCAGCCGAGGGGCAGGGCTTACAAACACTGAAGCTTTCTTT.